This TCR beta chain stems from a study of identifying expanded T cells in peripheral blood. Germline V gene data show CDR1 as SGHTA and CDR2 as FQGNSA. This CDR3 spans 13 amino acids. Germline trimming cut 3 bases from V and 9 bases from J; bases unmatched to any gene: 5. Measured with immunoSEQ multiplex PCR; TCRdb has only the in-frame clones, and not every one. Among approximately 58,000 clones listed, around nine tenths were seen once. This clonotype was sampled from a person aged 18-69 years in good health. The sample consisted of blood. V gene TRBV7-2 combines with J gene TRBJ2-1; 7 bases line up with TRBD1. CDR3 loop: CASSFTGDREQFF. In nucleotides, the CDR3 is TGTGCCAGCAGCTTTACAGGGGACCGTGAGCAGTTCTTC. The full variable domain, in which reference TRBV7-2 and TRBJ2-1 provide the parts outside the CDR3, is GAGVSQSPSNKVTEKGKDVELRCDPISGHTALYWYRQSLGQGLEFLIYFQGNSAPDKSGLPSDRFSAERTGGSVSTLTIQRTQQEDSAVYLCASSFTGDREQFFGPGTRLTVL.